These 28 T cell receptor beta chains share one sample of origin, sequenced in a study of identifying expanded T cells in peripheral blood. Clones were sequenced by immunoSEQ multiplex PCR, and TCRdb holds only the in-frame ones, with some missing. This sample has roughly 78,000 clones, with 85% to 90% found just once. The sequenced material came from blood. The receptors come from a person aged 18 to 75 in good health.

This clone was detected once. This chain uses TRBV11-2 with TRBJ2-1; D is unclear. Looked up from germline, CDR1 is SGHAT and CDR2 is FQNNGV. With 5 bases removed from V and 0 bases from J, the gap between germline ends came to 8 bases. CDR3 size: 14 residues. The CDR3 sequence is CASSRESSYNEQFF. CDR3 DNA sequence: TGTGCCAGCAGCCGAGAGAGCTCCTACAATGAGCAGTTCTTC.

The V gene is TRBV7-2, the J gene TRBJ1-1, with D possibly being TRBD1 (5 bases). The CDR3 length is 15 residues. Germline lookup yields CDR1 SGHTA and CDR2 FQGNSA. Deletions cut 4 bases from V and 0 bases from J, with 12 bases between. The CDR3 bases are TGTGCCAGCAGCTCGCCGGGGCGCTTGAACACTGAAGCTTTCTTT. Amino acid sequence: CASSSPGRLNTEAFF.

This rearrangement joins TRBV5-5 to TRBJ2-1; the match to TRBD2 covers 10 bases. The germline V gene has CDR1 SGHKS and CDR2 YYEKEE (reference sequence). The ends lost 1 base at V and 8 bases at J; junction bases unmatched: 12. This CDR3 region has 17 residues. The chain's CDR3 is CASSLYFSGGAEDEQFF. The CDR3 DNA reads TGTGCCAGCAGCTTGTATTTCAGCGGGGGGGCCGAGGATGAGCAGTTCTTC.

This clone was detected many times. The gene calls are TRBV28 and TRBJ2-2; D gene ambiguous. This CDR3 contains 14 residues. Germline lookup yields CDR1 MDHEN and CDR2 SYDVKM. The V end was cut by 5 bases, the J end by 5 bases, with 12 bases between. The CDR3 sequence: CASSLLSFTGELFF. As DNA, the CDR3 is TGTGCCAGCAGTCTCCTCTCCTTTACCGGGGAGCTGTTTTTT.

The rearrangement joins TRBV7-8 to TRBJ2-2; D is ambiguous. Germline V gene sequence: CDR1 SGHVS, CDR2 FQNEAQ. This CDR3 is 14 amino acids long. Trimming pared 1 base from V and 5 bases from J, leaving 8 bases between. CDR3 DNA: TGTGCCAGCAGCTTAGGACTTACGACCGGGGAGCTGTTTTTT. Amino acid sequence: CASSLGLTTGELFF.

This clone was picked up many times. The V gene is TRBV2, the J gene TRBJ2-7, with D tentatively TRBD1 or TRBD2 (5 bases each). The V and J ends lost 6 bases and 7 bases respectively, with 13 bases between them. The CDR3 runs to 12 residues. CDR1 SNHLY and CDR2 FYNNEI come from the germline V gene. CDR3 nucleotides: TGTGCCAGCAGGGCTTGGGGGATGGAGCAGTACTTC. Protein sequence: CASRAWGMEQYF.

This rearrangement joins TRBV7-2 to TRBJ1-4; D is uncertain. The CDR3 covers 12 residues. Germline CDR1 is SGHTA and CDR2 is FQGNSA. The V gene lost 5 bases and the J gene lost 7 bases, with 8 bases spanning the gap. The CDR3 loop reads CASSRIGEKLFF. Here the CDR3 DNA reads TGTGCCAGCAGCCGAATCGGTGAAAAACTGTTTTTT. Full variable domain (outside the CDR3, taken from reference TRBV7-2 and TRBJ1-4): GAGVSQSPSNKVTEKGKDVELRCDPISGHTALYWYRQSLGQGLEFLIYFQGNSAPDKSGLPSDRFSAERTGGSVSTLTIQRTQQEDSAVYLCASSRIGEKLFFGSGTQLSVL.

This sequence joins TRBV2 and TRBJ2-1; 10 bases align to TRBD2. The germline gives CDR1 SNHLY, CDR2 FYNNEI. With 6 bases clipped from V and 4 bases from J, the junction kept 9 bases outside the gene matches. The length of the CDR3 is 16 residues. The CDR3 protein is CASRARSGGTYNEQFF. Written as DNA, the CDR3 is TGTGCCAGCAGAGCACGTAGCGGGGGGACTTACAATGAGCAGTTCTTC.

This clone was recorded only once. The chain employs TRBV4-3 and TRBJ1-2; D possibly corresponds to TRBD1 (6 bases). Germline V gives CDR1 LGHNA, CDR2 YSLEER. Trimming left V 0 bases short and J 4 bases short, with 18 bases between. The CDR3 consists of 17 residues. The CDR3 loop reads CASSQDRPGGAGYGYTF. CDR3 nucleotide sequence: TGCGCCAGCAGCCAAGATCGGCCCGGGGGCGCGGGCTATGGCTACACCTTC.

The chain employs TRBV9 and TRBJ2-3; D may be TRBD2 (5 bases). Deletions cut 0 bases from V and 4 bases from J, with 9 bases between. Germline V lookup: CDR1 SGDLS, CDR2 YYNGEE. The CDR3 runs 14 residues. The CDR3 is CASSVERSADTQYF. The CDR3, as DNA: TGTGCCAGCAGCGTAGAACGTAGCGCAGATACGCAGTATTTT. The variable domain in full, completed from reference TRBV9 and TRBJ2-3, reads DSGVTQTPKHLITATGQRVTLRCSPRSGDLSVYWYQQSLDQGLQFLIQYYNGEERAKGNILERFSAQQFPDLHSELNLSSLELGDSALYFCASSVERSADTQYFGPGTRLTVL.

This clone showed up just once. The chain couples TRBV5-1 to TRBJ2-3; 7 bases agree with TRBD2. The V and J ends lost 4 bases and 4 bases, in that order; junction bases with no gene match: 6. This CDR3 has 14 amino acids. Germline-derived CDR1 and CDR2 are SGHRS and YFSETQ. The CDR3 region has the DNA TGCGCCAGCAGCCGCACGGCGGGGGCAGATACGCAGTATTTT. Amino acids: CASSRTAGADTQYF.

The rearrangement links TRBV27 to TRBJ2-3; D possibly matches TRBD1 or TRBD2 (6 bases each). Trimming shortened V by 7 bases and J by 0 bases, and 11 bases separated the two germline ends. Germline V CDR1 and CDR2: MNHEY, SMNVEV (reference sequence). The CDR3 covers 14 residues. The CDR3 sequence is CASTQGGSTDTQYF. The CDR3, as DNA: TGTGCCAGCACCCAAGGGGGGAGCACAGATACGCAGTATTTT.

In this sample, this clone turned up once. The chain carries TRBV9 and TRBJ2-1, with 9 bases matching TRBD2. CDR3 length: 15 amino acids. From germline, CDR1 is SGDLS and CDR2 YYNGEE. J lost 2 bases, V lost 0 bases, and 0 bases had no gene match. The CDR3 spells CASSVGTSAYNEQFF. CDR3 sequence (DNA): TGTGCCAGCAGCGTAGGGACTAGCGCCTACAATGAGCAGTTCTTC.

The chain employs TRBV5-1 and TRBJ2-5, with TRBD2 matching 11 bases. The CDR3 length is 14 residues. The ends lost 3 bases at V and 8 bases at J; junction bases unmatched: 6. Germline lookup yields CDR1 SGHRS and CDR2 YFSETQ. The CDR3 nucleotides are TGCGCCAGCAGCTCCTCCGGGACTAGCGGTACCCAGTACTTC. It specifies CASSSSGTSGTQYF.

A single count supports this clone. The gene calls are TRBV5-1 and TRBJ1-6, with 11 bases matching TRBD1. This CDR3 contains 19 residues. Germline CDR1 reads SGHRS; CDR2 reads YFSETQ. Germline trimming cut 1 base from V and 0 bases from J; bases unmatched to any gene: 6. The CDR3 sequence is CASSLYGTGGSSYNSPLHF. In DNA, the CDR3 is TGCGCCAGCAGCTTGTACGGGACAGGGGGGAGCTCCTATAATTCACCCCTCCACTTT.

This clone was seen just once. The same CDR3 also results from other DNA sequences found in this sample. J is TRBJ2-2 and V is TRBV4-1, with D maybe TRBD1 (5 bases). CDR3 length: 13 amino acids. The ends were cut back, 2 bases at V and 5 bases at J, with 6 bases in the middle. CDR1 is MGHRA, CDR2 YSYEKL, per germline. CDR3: CASSQTGTGELFF. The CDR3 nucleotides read TGCGCCAGCAGCCAAACAGGTACCGGGGAGCTGTTTTTT.

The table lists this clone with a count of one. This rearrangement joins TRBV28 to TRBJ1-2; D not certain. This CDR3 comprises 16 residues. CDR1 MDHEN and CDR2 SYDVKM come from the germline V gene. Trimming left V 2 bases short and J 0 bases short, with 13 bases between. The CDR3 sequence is CASSLAGLGSNYGYTF. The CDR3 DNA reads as TGTGCCAGCAGTTTAGCCGGCCTGGGCTCTAACTATGGCTACACCTTC.

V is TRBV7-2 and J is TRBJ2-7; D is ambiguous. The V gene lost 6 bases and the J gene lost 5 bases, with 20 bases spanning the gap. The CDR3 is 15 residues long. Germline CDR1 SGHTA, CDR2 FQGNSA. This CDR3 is CASSLYAPSLNEQYF. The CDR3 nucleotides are TGTGCCAGCAGTTTATATGCGCCTTCCCTGAACGAGCAGTACTTC. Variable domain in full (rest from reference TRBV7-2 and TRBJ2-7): GAGVSQSPSNKVTEKGKDVELRCDPISGHTALYWYRQSLGQGLEFLIYFQGNSAPDKSGLPSDRFSAERTGGSVSTLTIQRTQQEDSAVYLCASSLYAPSLNEQYFGPGTRLTVT.

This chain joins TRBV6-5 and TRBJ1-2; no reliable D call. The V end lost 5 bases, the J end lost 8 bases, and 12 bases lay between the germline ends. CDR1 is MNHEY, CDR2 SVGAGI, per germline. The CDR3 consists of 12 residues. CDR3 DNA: TGTGCCAGCAGTGCACGGGGAACGGGCTACACCTTC. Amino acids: CASSARGTGYTF.

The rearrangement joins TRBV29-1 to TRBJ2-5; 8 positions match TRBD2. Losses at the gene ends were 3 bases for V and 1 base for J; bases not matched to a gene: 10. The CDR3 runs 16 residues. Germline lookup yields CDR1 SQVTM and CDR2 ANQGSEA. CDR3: CSVELPSGSVQETQYF. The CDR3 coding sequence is TGCAGCGTTGAGTTACCCAGCGGGAGCGTCCAAGAGACCCAGTACTTC. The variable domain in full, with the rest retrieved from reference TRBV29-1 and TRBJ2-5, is SAVISQKPSRDICQRGTSLTIQCQVDSQVTMMFWYRQQPGQSLTLIATANQGSEATYESGFVIDKFPISRPNLTFSTLTVSNMSPEDSSIYLCSVELPSGSVQETQYFGPGTRLLVL.

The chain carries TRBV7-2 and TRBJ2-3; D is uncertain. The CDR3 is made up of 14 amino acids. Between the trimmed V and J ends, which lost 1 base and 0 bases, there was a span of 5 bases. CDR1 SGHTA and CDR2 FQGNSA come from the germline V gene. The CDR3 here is CASSLGLSTDTQYF. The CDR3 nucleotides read TGTGCCAGCAGCTTAGGGCTCAGCACAGATACGCAGTATTTT.

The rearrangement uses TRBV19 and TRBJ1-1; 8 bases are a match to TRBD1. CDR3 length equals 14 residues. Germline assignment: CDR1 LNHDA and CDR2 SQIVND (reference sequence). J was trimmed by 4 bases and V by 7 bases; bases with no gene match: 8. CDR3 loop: CASTPIDRGTEAFF. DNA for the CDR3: TGTGCCAGTACCCCAATAGACAGGGGCACTGAAGCTTTCTTT.

Here the CDR3 DNA reads TGTGCCAGCTCACTCACGGTTACAGGGGGCGGGTACGAGCAGTACTTC. It encodes CASSLTVTGGGYEQYF. The gene calls are TRBV18 and TRBJ2-7, with 9 bases aligning to TRBD1. With V trimmed by 4 bases and J by 4 bases, 11 bases remained unmatched. Germline values: CDR1 KGHSH, CDR2 LQKENI. This CDR3 has 16 amino acids.

CDR3: CSVTEPDTQYF. The CDR3 DNA sequence: TGCAGCGTTACAGAACCAGATACGCAGTATTTT. This chain links TRBV29-1 with TRBJ2-3; D remains unclear. The CDR3 runs 11 residues. The V end was cut by 5 bases, the J end by 4 bases, with 7 bases between. The germline CDR1 and CDR2 sequences are SQVTM and ANQGSEA.

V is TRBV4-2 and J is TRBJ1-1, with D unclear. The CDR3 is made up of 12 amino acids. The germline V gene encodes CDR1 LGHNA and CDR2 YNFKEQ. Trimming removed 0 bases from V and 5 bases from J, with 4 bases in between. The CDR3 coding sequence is TGTGCCAGCAGCCAAGATCGGACTGAAGCTTTCTTT. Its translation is CASSQDRTEAFF.

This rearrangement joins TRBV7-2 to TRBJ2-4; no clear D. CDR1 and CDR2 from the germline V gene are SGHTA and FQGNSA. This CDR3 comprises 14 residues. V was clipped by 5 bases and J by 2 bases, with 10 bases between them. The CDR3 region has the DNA TGTGCCAGCAGCACCGGCGCTCCCAAAAACATTCAGTACTTC. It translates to CASSTGAPKNIQYF.

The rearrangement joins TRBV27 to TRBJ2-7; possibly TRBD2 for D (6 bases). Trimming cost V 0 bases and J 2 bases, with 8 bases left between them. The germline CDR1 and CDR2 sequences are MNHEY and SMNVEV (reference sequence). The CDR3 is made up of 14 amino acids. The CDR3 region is CASSLSWGAYEQYF. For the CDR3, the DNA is TGTGCCAGCAGTTTATCATGGGGGGCCTACGAGCAGTACTTC.

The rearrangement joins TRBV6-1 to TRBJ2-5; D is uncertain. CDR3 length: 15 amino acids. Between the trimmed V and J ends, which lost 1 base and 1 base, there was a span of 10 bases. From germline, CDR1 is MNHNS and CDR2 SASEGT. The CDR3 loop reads CASSEGVGAQETQYF. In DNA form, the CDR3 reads TGTGCCAGCAGTGAAGGGGTCGGAGCCCAAGAGACCCAGTACTTC.